The 24 T cell receptor beta chains below were found in one sample sequenced in a study of blood T cell repertoires in COVID-19. Produced via immunoSEQ multiplex PCR; TCRdb's table is partial and in-frame only. The data hold about 170,000 clones, with roughly 86% observed a single time. The sequenced sample was peripheral blood. The source of these receptors is a man between 35 and 55 years old who had recovered from COVID-19.

The chain couples TRBV24-1 to TRBJ2-2, with 15 bases that match TRBD2. V lost 9 bases and J lost 0; bases outside the gene matches: 10. Per the germline V gene, CDR1 is KGHDR and CDR2 is SFDVKD. This CDR3 spans 19 amino acids. The CDR3 spells CATGWTSGRADSNTGELFF. CDR3 coding DNA: TGTGCCACCGGCTGGACTAGCGGGAGGGCCGACTCGAACACCGGGGAGCTGTTTTTT.

The chain combines TRBV13 with TRBJ1-3; 7 bases fit TRBD1. The V gene end was trimmed by 2 bases and the J gene end by 0 bases; junction bases not matched to a gene: 4. The length of the CDR3 is 16 residues. CDR1 PRHDT and CDR2 FYEKMQ come from the germline V gene (reference sequence). In DNA, the CDR3 is TGTGCCAGCAGCTTATCAGGGGGAAACTCTGGAAACACCATATATTTT. This codes for CASSLSGGNSGNTIYF.

This chain connects TRBV6-1 to TRBJ2-1; 7 bases fit TRBD2. Trimming removed 1 base from V and 7 bases from J; junction bases left unmatched: 7. The CDR3 contains 15 residues. Germline assignment: CDR1 MNHNS and CDR2 SASEGT. The CDR3 DNA sequence: TGTGCCAGCAGTGAAGGTTCAACCGGGGGGAATGAGCAGTTCTTC. It specifies CASSEGSTGGNEQFF.

The chain is built from TRBV19 and TRBJ2-5; TRBD2 agrees at 7 bases. Per germline, CDR1 LNHDA and CDR2 SQIVND (reference sequence). This CDR3 spans 15 amino acids. V shed 6 bases, J shed 2 bases, and the junction held 9 bases outside the gene matches. The DNA for the CDR3 is TGTGCCAGTAGCAAACTAGCGAACAAACAAGAGACCCAGTACTTC. Amino acid sequence: CASSKLANKQETQYF.

The gene calls are TRBV6-5 and TRBJ2-7; 9 bases are a match to TRBD1. Looked up from germline, CDR1 is MNHEY and CDR2 is SVGAGI. The CDR3 runs to 15 residues. V shed 8 bases and J 3 bases; nucleotides not matched to a gene: 11. In DNA, the CDR3 is TGTGCCAGCGGATACCCGGGACAGGGTTTCTACGAGCAGTACTTC. Translation: CASGYPGQGFYEQYF.

The chain is built from TRBV5-1 and TRBJ2-1; 10 bases are a match to TRBD2. CDR3 length: 16 amino acids. Germline assignment: CDR1 SGHRS and CDR2 YFSETQ. J gave up 13 bases and V 0 bases, and 13 bases lay outside the gene matches. The CDR3 region has the DNA TGCGCCAGCAGCTTGGAATTAGCTAGCGGGAGTGCCTCTCAGTTCTTC. Its protein is CASSLELASGSASQFF.

V gene TRBV27 combines with J gene TRBJ2-7; D gene unclear. The CDR3 extends over 13 amino acids. The germline V gene encodes CDR1 MNHEY and CDR2 SMNVEV (reference sequence). V lost 0 bases and J lost 3, with 6 bases in between. The CDR3 coding sequence is TGTGCCAGCAGTTTATCGTCCGGCTACGAGCAGTACTTC. Amino acid sequence: CASSLSSGYEQYF.

The V call is TRBV7-2, the J call TRBJ2-3, with 11 nucleotides matching TRBD2. This CDR3 contains 16 residues. Trimming cost V 5 bases and J 6 bases; bases outside gene matches: 10. Germline CDR1 and CDR2: SGHTA and FQGNSA. The CDR3 region has the DNA TGTGCCAGCAGCCCCCGACTAGCGGGACAGCGGGATACGCAGTATTTT. Amino acid sequence: CASSPRLAGQRDTQYF.

The genes are TRBV24-1 and TRBJ2-5; 7 nucleotides align to TRBD1. This CDR3 contains 14 residues. V shed 2 bases and J 5 bases; nucleotides not matched to a gene: 4. From germline, CDR1 is KGHDR and CDR2 SFDVKD. The CDR3 sequence: CATSDSKGGETQYF. The CDR3 DNA sequence: TGTGCCACCAGTGATTCCAAAGGGGGCGAGACCCAGTACTTC.

This CDR3 is CAWSGAEGSPLHF. DNA of the CDR3: TGTGCCTGGAGTGGGGCCGAGGGTTCACCCCTCCACTTT. The chain is built from TRBV30 and TRBJ1-6, with D unclear. CDR3 length equals 13 residues. Germline assignment: CDR1 GTSNPN and CDR2 SVGIG (reference sequence). V was trimmed by 1 base and J by 9 bases, leaving 10 bases between them.

V and J are TRBV7-9 and TRBJ1-5, with D possibly TRBD1 on 6 matching bases. This CDR3 is 15 amino acids long. The V and J ends lost 3 bases and 3 bases respectively, with 12 bases between them. Germline CDR1 and CDR2: SEHNR and FQNEAQ (reference sequence). The CDR3: CASSLGGAHNQPQHF. CDR3 nucleotide sequence: TGTGCCAGCAGCTTGGGGGGGGCCCACAATCAGCCCCAGCATTTT.

This clone was seen just once. This chain joins TRBV7-2 and TRBJ2-1; D ambiguous. The germline V and J ends were trimmed by 3 bases and 8 bases, with 8 bases remaining between them. There are 12 residues in the CDR3. Germline CDR1 and CDR2: SGHTA and FQGNSA. CDR3 amino acids: CASSLAPDEQFF. The CDR3 nucleotides are TGTGCCAGCAGCTTGGCTCCCGATGAGCAGTTCTTC.

This chain links TRBV4-3 with TRBJ2-1, with 9 positions matching TRBD1. The CDR3 is made up of 13 amino acids. Trimming removed 2 bases from V and 10 bases from J; junction bases left unmatched: 3. CDR1 is LGHNA and CDR2 is YSLEER in the germline V gene. The CDR3 sequence: CASSQTGGWEQFF. The CDR3 bases are TGCGCCAGCAGCCAAACAGGGGGCTGGGAGCAGTTCTTC.

The chain recombines TRBV2 with TRBJ2-1; 9 nucleotides agree with TRBD2. CDR1 and CDR2 from the germline V gene are SNHLY and FYNNEI. The CDR3 contains 24 residues. Trimming removed 0 bases from V and 0 bases from J; junction bases left unmatched: 24. Here the CDR3 reads CASSEALYRWSVTREGSSYNEQFF. The CDR3 nucleotides are TGTGCCAGCAGTGAAGCGCTGTATAGGTGGTCTGTCACGCGGGAGGGCTCCTCCTACAATGAGCAGTTCTTC.

V gene TRBV7-9 combines with J gene TRBJ2-7, with a possible D match to TRBD2 (5 bases). CDR1 SEHNR and CDR2 FQNEAQ come from the germline V gene (reference sequence). The CDR3 runs 15 residues. V lost 1 base, J lost 4 bases, and 14 bases lay in between. CDR3 loop: CASSLDALGGYEQYF. In DNA, the CDR3 is TGTGCCAGCAGCTTAGATGCCCTCGGAGGTTACGAGCAGTACTTC.

The chain recombines TRBV15 with TRBJ2-5; D might be TRBD2 (5 bases). This CDR3 region has 13 residues. CDR1 LNHNV and CDR2 YYDKDF come from the germline V gene (reference sequence). V was pared by 0 bases and J by 4 bases, with 6 bases between. The CDR3: CATSRDRGETQYF. In DNA, the CDR3 is TGTGCCACCAGCAGAGATCGGGGAGAGACCCAGTACTTC. The full variable domain, in which reference TRBV15 and TRBJ2-5 provide the parts outside the CDR3, is DAMVIQNPRYQVTQFGKPVTLSCSQTLNHNVMYWYQQKSSQAPKLLFHYYDKDFNNEADTPDNFQSRRPNTSFCFLDIRSPGLGDTAMYLCATSRDRGETQYFGPGTRLLVL.

The rearrangement joins TRBV21-1 to TRBJ2-1; TRBD2, the table's D call, was not compared with the DNA. TRBV21-1 is flagged as a pseudogene. The CDR3 has 15 residues. The CDR3 loop is CASSKRTSGRDEQFF. CDR3 nucleotides: TGTGCCAGCAGCAAAAGGACTAGCGGGAGAGATGAGCAGTTCTTC.

In this sample, this clone turned up a few times. The rearrangement joins TRBV6-6 to TRBJ1-2; D might be TRBD1 (5 bases). This CDR3 region has 15 residues. V was cut by 7 bases and J by 2 bases, with 17 bases left in between. Germline V lookup: CDR1 MNHNY, CDR2 SVGAGI (reference sequence). CDR3 residues: CASIREGIGNYGYTF. The CDR3 DNA follows: TGTGCCAGCATCAGGGAGGGGATTGGCAACTATGGCTACACCTTC.

This clone has only one observation. The CDR3 sequence is CASSSTGRKLFF. The CDR3 DNA is TGTGCCAGCAGTTCGACAGGGAGAAAACTGTTTTTT. The rearrangement uses TRBV28 and TRBJ1-4, with 7 bases fitting TRBD1. The CDR3 extends over 12 amino acids. The V and J ends lost 4 bases and 10 bases, in that order; junction bases with no gene match: 3. Germline CDR1 reads MDHEN; CDR2 reads SYDVKM.

The rearrangement joins TRBV7-6 to TRBJ1-3; 8 nucleotides line up with TRBD1. Trimming at V came to 6 bases and at J to 4 bases, leaving 8 bases not matched to a gene. The CDR3 totals 15 residues. Germline CDR1 and CDR2: SGHVS and FNYEAQ. The CDR3 DNA is TGTGCCAGCAGTACGGGACAGGCCCTCGGAAACACCATATATTTT. This encodes CASSTGQALGNTIYF.

This rearrangement joins TRBV19 to TRBJ2-3; 8 nucleotides match TRBD1. The CDR3 spans 14 residues. After removal of 9 bases from V and 3 bases from J, the junction contained 8 bases not matched to a gene. Per germline, CDR1 LNHDA and CDR2 SQIVND (reference sequence). The CDR3 sequence is CASWDRSWTDTQYF. Here the CDR3 DNA reads TGTGCCAGCTGGGACAGGTCTTGGACAGATACGCAGTATTTT.

This clone was seen only once. V usage is TRBV28 and J usage is TRBJ2-2; 14 bases match TRBD2. V was clipped by 5 bases and J by 5 bases; unmatched bases: 7. Germline values: CDR1 MDHEN, CDR2 SYDVKM. The CDR3 sequence is 17 residues long. CDR3 sequence (DNA): TGTGCCAGCAGTCACATGGGACTAGCGGGAGATACCGGGGAGCTGTTTTTT. This encodes CASSHMGLAGDTGELFF.

V is TRBV30 and J is TRBJ1-6, with 7 bases matching TRBD1. The CDR3 is made up of 17 amino acids. Germline V gives CDR1 GTSNPN, CDR2 SVGIG (reference sequence). V was pared by 1 base and J by 5 bases, with 11 bases of the junction left unmatched. CDR3 sequence: CAWSASRTGTHNSPLHF. The CDR3 DNA reads TGTGCCTGGAGTGCATCCCGGACAGGCACTCATAATTCACCCCTCCACTTT.

The rearrangement uses TRBV30 and TRBJ2-1; D remains ambiguous. CDR3 size: 11 residues. The V gene's germline CDR1 is GTSNPN and CDR2 SVGIG (reference sequence). V lost 3 bases, J lost 5 bases, and 5 bases lay in between. CDR3 residues: CAWSQNNEQFF. CDR3 bases: TGTGCCTGGAGCCAGAACAATGAGCAGTTCTTC.